Listed here are 21 T cell receptor beta chains from one sample, sequenced in a study of beta chain features in type 1 diabetes. Study-wide findings and caveats: Significant though moderate, a shortening of TCRB CDR3s appeared in all four CD4+ subsets of Type 1 diabetes patients.

Which antigens these TCRs recognize remains unknown. The isolated RNA, all of it, was reverse transcribed, so expressed TCRB transcripts were what got sequenced. Measured with immunoSEQ multiplex PCR; TCRdb has only the in-frame clones, and not every one. The sample records 680,000 or so clones, about an eighth being singletons. Sequenced input: naive CD4+ T cells from blood. The receptors derive from a man between 18 and 35 years old with type 1 diabetes.

The CDR3 protein is CASSMSYPGDTQYF. The CDR3 nucleotides read TGTGCCAGCAGCATGAGCTACCCCGGGGATACGCAGTATTTT. The chain uses TRBV7-3 and TRBJ2-3; D ambiguous. The V gene lost 5 bases and the J gene lost 6 bases, with 15 bases spanning the gap. The germline V gene encodes CDR1 SGHTA and CDR2 FQGTGA. CDR3 length equals 14 residues. Variable domain in full (rest from reference TRBV7-3 and TRBJ2-3): GAGVSQTPSNKVTEKGKYVELRCDPISGHTALYWYRQSLGQGPEFLIYFQGTGAADDSGLPNDRFFAVRPEGSVSTLKIQRTERGDSAVYLCASSMSYPGDTQYFGPGTRLTVL.

The chain uses TRBV29-1 and TRBJ2-7; 8 nucleotides match TRBD1. The CDR3 consists of 12 residues. V lost 7 bases and J lost 2; bases outside the gene matches: 4. The germline gives CDR1 SQVTM, CDR2 ANQGSEA. Here the CDR3 reads CSGRTGTYEQYF. Here the CDR3 DNA reads TGCAGCGGGAGGACAGGGACCTACGAGCAGTACTTC.

The V and J genes are TRBV7-3 and TRBJ1-1; maybe TRBD1 (5 bases). CDR1 and CDR2 from the germline V gene are SGHTA and FQGTGA. V gave up 4 bases and J gave up 1 base, with 7 bases separating them. The CDR3 length is 13 residues. The CDR3 DNA follows: TGTGCCAGCAGCTCCAGGGCGAACACTGAAGCTTTCTTT. It yields the protein CASSSRANTEAFF.

This chain links TRBV7-2 with TRBJ2-5; possible D gene TRBD2, 5 bases. Germline V gene data show CDR1 as SGHTA and CDR2 as FQGNSA. The CDR3 has 13 amino acids. The V and J ends lost 10 bases and 0 bases respectively, with 12 bases between them. The CDR3 is CATSQEDQETQYF. CDR3 nucleotide sequence: TGTGCCACCAGTCAGGAGGACCAAGAGACCCAGTACTTC.

The chain has TRBV30 and TRBJ2-1, with a tentative D call TRBD2 (6 bases). The CDR3 consists of 19 residues. The germline V gene encodes CDR1 GTSNPN and CDR2 SVGIG (reference sequence). The V gene lost 0 bases and the J gene lost 2 bases, with 23 bases spanning the gap. In DNA, the CDR3 is TGTGCCTGGAGTGTAGGGCCCCGGGACTTCCGTAGCCCCTACAATGAGCAGTTCTTC. It yields the protein CAWSVGPRDFRSPYNEQFF. Using reference TRBV30 and TRBJ2-1 for the parts outside the CDR3, the full variable domain is SQTIHQWPATLVQPVGSPLSLECTVEGTSNPNLYWYRQAAGRGLQLLFYSVGIGQISSEVPQNLSASRPQDRQFILSSKKLLLSDSGFYLCAWSVGPRDFRSPYNEQFFGPGTRLTVL.

This chain connects TRBV7-9 to TRBJ1-2; 7 positions agree with TRBD1. This CDR3 is built from 14 residues. V trimming: 4 bases; J trimming: 4 bases; junction bases outside the gene matches: 6. Per the germline V gene, CDR1 is SEHNR and CDR2 is FQNEAQ (reference sequence). This chain's CDR3 is CASSSPGTVYGYTF. CDR3 in DNA: TGTGCCAGCAGCTCGCCCGGGACAGTCTATGGCTACACCTTC.

The rearrangement links TRBV5-4 to TRBJ1-2; D ambiguous. The germline CDR1 and CDR2 sequences are SGHNT and YYREEE (reference sequence). The CDR3 is made up of 13 amino acids. V dropped 2 bases and J dropped 2 bases, with 7 bases sitting between them. The CDR3 sequence is CASSLVGNYGYTF. In DNA form, the CDR3 reads TGTGCCAGCAGCTTAGTAGGAAACTATGGCTACACCTTC.

There are a few counts of this clone. This sequence joins TRBV29-1 and TRBJ1-1; D unclear. This CDR3 spans 13 amino acids. The V gene lost 6 bases and the J gene lost 1 base, with 12 bases spanning the gap. Germline V gene sequence: CDR1 SQVTM, CDR2 ANQGSEA. The DNA of the CDR3 is TGCAGCGTCAAGTCGGCACAGAACACTGAAGCTTTCTTT. It yields the protein CSVKSAQNTEAFF. The whole variable domain, filled in from reference TRBV29-1 and TRBJ1-1, reads SAVISQKPSRDICQRGTSLTIQCQVDSQVTMMFWYRQQPGQSLTLIATANQGSEATYESGFVIDKFPISRPNLTFSTLTVSNMSPEDSSIYLCSVKSAQNTEAFFGQGTRLTVV.

Only a few counts were recorded for this clone. CDR3 sequence: CASGASNQPQHF. DNA of the CDR3: TGTGCCAGCGGGGCGAGCAATCAGCCCCAGCATTTT. V and J are TRBV9 and TRBJ1-5; D is possibly TRBD1 (5 bases). V was clipped by 7 bases and J by 1 base, with 6 bases between them. Germline lookup yields CDR1 SGDLS and CDR2 YYNGEE. The CDR3 is made up of 12 amino acids.

The J gene is TRBJ1-3, the V gene TRBV7-9; 8 positions agree with TRBD1. J was trimmed by 9 bases and V by 5 bases; bases with no gene match: 12. This CDR3 is built from 15 residues. CDR1 and CDR2 from the germline V gene are SEHNR and FQNEAQ (reference sequence). The CDR3 reads CASSADRAFRATIYF. Here the CDR3 DNA reads TGTGCCAGCAGCGCGGACAGGGCGTTTCGTGCCACCATATATTTT.

The gene calls are TRBV18 and TRBJ1-2; possibly TRBD1 for D (5 bases). Trimming pared 1 base from V and 3 bases from J, leaving 12 bases between. Germline values: CDR1 KGHSH, CDR2 LQKENI. This CDR3 is built from 15 residues. CDR3 in amino acids: CASSPQAGKDYGYTF. Here the CDR3 DNA reads TGTGCCAGCTCACCACAGGCAGGGAAGGACTATGGCTACACCTTC.

Of note for this clone: This specimen includes other DNA sequences encoding the same CDR3. The V call is TRBV29-1, the J call TRBJ1-1; D is undetermined. Germline-derived CDR1 and CDR2 are SQVTM and ANQGSEA. Trimming cost V 4 bases and J 0 bases, with 9 bases left between them. The CDR3 is made up of 13 amino acids. CDR3 sequence reads: CSVAGRMNTEAFF. CDR3 sequence (DNA): TGCAGCGTTGCTGGGAGAATGAACACTGAAGCTTTCTTT.

DNA of the CDR3: TGTGCCATCAGTGAGTATCCAACACGTTATGGCTACACCTTC. Its translation: CAISEYPTRYGYTF. The chain recombines TRBV10-3 with TRBJ1-2; no clear D. CDR3 length equals 14 residues. From germline, CDR1 is ENHRY and CDR2 SYGVKD. V lost 1 base to trimming and J lost 5 bases, with 11 bases between them.

This sequence joins TRBV7-3 and TRBJ2-3; D unresolved. This CDR3 is built from 15 residues. In germline, CDR1 is SGHTA, CDR2 FQGTGA. V lost 2 bases to trimming and J lost 1 base, with 10 bases between them. The CDR3 protein is CASSLSGSRTDTQYF. The CDR3 nucleotides are TGTGCCAGCAGCTTATCTGGCAGCCGCACAGATACGCAGTATTTT.

This clone has more than one count but fewer than ten. The V and J genes are TRBV28 and TRBJ1-2, with TRBD1 matching 7 bases. The CDR3 length is 13 residues. The germline V gene has CDR1 MDHEN and CDR2 SYDVKM. The V segment lost 10 bases and the J segment 4 bases; nucleotides outside the gene matches: 9. The CDR3, as DNA: TGTGCCACACAATACCGGGACAGCTATGGCTACACCTTC. This encodes CATQYRDSYGYTF.

The V and J genes are TRBV5-6 and TRBJ2-7; tentatively, D is TRBD1 (5 bases). V lost 1 base, J lost 0 bases, and 11 bases lay in between. CDR3 length: 15 amino acids. Germline V gives CDR1 SGHDT, CDR2 YYEEEE. CDR3 protein: CASSLTGSSSYEQYF. The CDR3 DNA reads TGTGCCAGCAGCTTGACAGGCTCCAGCTCCTACGAGCAGTACTTC.

The chain employs TRBV19 and TRBJ2-1; TRBD1 might be the D (5 bases). Trimming stripped 6 bases from V and 8 bases from J, with 14 bases between. CDR3 length: 13 amino acids. The germline gives CDR1 LNHDA, CDR2 SQIVND (reference sequence). The CDR3 DNA reads TGTGCCAGTAGCGAGGACAACTCCCATGAGCAGTTCTTC. It specifies CASSEDNSHEQFF.

V usage is TRBV5-4 and J usage is TRBJ2-7, with 8 nucleotides matching TRBD1. The CDR3 length is 15 residues. CDR1 and CDR2 (germline): SGHNT, YYREEE (reference sequence). J gave up 3 bases and V 4 bases, and 9 bases lay outside the gene matches. The DNA of the CDR3 is TGTGCCAGCAGCCCGGACAGGGTGAGGGTCTACGAGCAGTACTTC. It encodes CASSPDRVRVYEQYF.

This clone was recorded a few times. The V gene is TRBV5-6, the J gene TRBJ1-5; no firm D call. The V and J ends lost 1 base and 9 bases respectively, with 14 bases between them. The CDR3 is made up of 14 amino acids. Germline V lookup: CDR1 SGHDT, CDR2 YYEEEE. CDR3 bases: TGTGCCAGCAGCTTGCGTCTGGCCGGGTCGCCCCAGCATTTT. As protein: CASSLRLAGSPQHF.

This clone was seen a handful of times. V usage is TRBV9 and J usage is TRBJ2-1, with 13 positions matching TRBD2. The CDR3 sequence is 15 residues long. Germline CDR1 reads SGDLS; CDR2 reads YYNGEE. The junction had 5 bases not matched to a gene; V was cut back by 3 bases and J by 8 bases. CDR3 nucleotide sequence: TGTGCCAGCAGCGACCGACTAGCGGGGGGCCATGAGCAGTTCTTC. The encoded protein is CASSDRLAGGHEQFF.

This clone was counted a few times. CDR3 sequence reads: CASSVESSSTGELFF. CDR3 DNA: TGTGCCAGCAGCGTAGAAAGCAGTTCGACCGGGGAGCTGTTTTTT. The chain carries TRBV9 and TRBJ2-2; D not certain. The CDR3 contains 15 residues. Trimming removed 0 bases from V and 5 bases from J, with 11 bases in between. From germline, CDR1 is SGDLS and CDR2 YYNGEE. Supplemented by reference TRBV9 and TRBJ2-2, the full variable domain reads DSGVTQTPKHLITATGQRVTLRCSPRSGDLSVYWYQQSLDQGLQFLIQYYNGEERAKGNILERFSAQQFPDLHSELNLSSLELGDSALYFCASSVESSSTGELFFGEGSRLTVL.